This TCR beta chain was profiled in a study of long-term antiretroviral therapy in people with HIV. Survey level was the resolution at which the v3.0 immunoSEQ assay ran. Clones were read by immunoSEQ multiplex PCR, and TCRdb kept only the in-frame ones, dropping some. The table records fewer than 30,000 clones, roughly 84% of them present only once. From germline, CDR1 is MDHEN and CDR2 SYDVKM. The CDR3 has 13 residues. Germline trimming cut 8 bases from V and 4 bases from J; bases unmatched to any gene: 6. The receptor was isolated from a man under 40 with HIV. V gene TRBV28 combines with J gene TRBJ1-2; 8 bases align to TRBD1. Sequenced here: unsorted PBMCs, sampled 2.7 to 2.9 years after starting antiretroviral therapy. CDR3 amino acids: CASGTTGGYGYTF. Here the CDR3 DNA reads TGTGCCAGCGGAACCACAGGGGGCTATGGCTACACCTTC.